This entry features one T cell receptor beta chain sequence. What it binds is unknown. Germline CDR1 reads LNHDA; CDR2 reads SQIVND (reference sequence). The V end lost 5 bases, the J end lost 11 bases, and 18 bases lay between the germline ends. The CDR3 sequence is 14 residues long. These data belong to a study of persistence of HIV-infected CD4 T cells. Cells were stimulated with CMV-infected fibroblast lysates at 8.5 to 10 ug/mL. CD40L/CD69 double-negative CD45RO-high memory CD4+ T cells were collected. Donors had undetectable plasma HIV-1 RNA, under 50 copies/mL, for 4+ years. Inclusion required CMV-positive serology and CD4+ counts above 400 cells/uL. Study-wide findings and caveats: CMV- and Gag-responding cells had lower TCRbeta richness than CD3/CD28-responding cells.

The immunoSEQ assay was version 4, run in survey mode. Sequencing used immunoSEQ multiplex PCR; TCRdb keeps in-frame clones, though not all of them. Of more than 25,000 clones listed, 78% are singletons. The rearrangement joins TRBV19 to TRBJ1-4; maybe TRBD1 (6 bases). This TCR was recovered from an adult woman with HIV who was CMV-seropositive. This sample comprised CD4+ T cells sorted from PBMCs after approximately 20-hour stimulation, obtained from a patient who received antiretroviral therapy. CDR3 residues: CASSPTGPEGKLFF. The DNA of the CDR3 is TGTGCCAGTAGTCCAACAGGGCCCGAGGGGAAACTGTTTTTT.